Shown below are 28 T cell receptor beta chains from a single sample sequenced in a study of CD8 T cells in ankylosing spondylitis. The study, taken as a whole, reports: What seemed typical of ankylosing spondylitis blood was a TCR beta motif built from several highly homologous variants.

No antigen has been assigned to these receptors. TCRdb analysed the 5' RACE reads with MiXCR anew, one entry per CDR3 protein. The table lists more than 650,000 distinct CDR3 sequences, 12% of them singletons. Sequenced: blood, either unsorted or a sorted T cell fraction (not recorded which). Receptors originate from a male donor with ankylosing spondylitis.

The chain carries TRBV2 and TRBJ2-4, with D possibly TRBD1 on 6 matching bases. The CDR3 consists of 14 residues. CDR1 and CDR2 (germline): SNHLY, FYNNEI. The V gene lost 6 bases and the J gene lost 0 bases, with 9 bases spanning the gap. CDR3 protein: CASSVDRAKNIQYF. The CDR3 DNA follows: TGTGCCAGCAGCGTGGACAGAGCCAAAAACATTCAGTACTTC.

The genes are TRBV2 and TRBJ2-7; D not resolved. Between the trimmed V and J ends, which lost 7 bases and 5 bases, there was a span of 12 bases. Germline loops: CDR1 SNHLY, CDR2 FYNNEI. This CDR3 spans 12 amino acids. The DNA of the CDR3 is TGTGCCAGCATTTCAGGTGGTAACGAGCAGTACTTC. Its protein product is CASISGGNEQYF.

The chain joins TRBV6-1 to TRBJ1-4; D not resolved. Germline CDR1 reads MNHNS; CDR2 reads SASEGT. There are 16 residues in the CDR3. Trimming pared 7 bases from V and 0 bases from J, leaving 15 bases between. CDR3 DNA: TGTGCCAGCACCAGCAGGTGGTCCGCAACTAATGAAAAACTGTTTTTT. Residues: CASTSRWSATNEKLFF.

This clonotype was seen a handful of times. This CDR3 is CAISVGGMGEQYF. In nucleotides, the CDR3 is TGTGCCATCAGTGTCGGGGGAATGGGCGAGCAGTACTTC. This chain connects TRBV10-3 to TRBJ2-7, with D perhaps matching TRBD2 (6 bases). From germline, CDR1 is ENHRY and CDR2 SYGVKD. The V and J ends lost 4 bases and 6 bases respectively, with 13 bases between them. The CDR3 spans 13 residues.

V and J are TRBV6-2 or TRBV6-3 and TRBJ2-3, with 10 nucleotides matching TRBD2. The CDR3 loop spans 21 amino acids. Germline CDR1 MNHEY, CDR2 SVGEGT. V lost 2 bases to trimming and J lost 2 bases; unmatched junction nucleotides: 19. The CDR3 DNA follows: TGTGCCAGCAGTTACGGGTCGTGGCTAGCGGGAGTCCGGGGGGACACAGATACGCAGTATTTT. Its translation is CASSYGSWLAGVRGDTDTQYF.

This chain joins TRBV7-2 and TRBJ2-1, with D maybe TRBD1 (5 bases). This CDR3 spans 14 amino acids. V was pared by 4 bases and J by 8 bases, with 15 bases between. Germline-derived CDR1 and CDR2 are SGHTA and FQGNSA. CDR3 coding DNA: TGTGCCAGCAGCTCAACTTTGGGGCCCTATGAGCAGTTCTTC. Its translation: CASSSTLGPYEQFF.

The rearrangement uses TRBV5-1 and TRBJ2-1; D unclear. Germline V CDR1 and CDR2: SGHRS, YFSETQ. The ends were cut back, 2 bases at V and 5 bases at J, with 11 bases in the middle. The CDR3 spans 14 residues. CDR3 DNA: TGCGCCAGCAGCTTTCGGACGGAACACAATGAGCAGTTCTTC. Its translation is CASSFRTEHNEQFF.

The V gene is TRBV28, the J gene TRBJ2-7; 7 bases fit TRBD1. The CDR3 sequence is 17 residues long. Losses at the gene ends were 5 bases for V and 2 bases for J; bases not matched to a gene: 15. Per the germline V gene, CDR1 is MDHEN and CDR2 is SYDVKM. The CDR3 sequence is CASSPLHPGGPTYEQYF. Here the CDR3 DNA reads TGTGCCAGCAGTCCCCTGCATCCAGGGGGTCCCACCTACGAGCAGTACTTC.

V usage is TRBV5-1 and J usage is TRBJ2-3; D not resolved. The V and J ends lost 4 bases and 4 bases respectively, with 16 bases between them. This CDR3 has 15 amino acids. Looked up from germline, CDR1 is SGHRS and CDR2 is YFSETQ. CDR3: CASSPRGTLSDTQYF. CDR3 sequence (DNA): TGCGCCAGCAGCCCCCGCGGCACCCTTTCAGATACGCAGTATTTT.

This sequence joins TRBV29-1 and TRBJ2-3; TRBD2 might be the D (7 bases). CDR1 SQVTM and CDR2 ANQGSEA come from the germline V gene. The CDR3 consists of 14 residues. CDR3 DNA: TGCAGTTCTGAGGGGCGGGGGCCAGGGGATACGCAGTATTTT. It encodes CSSEGRGPGDTQYF.

As to this clonotype: A much more abundant neighbour one base away suggests this may be a read error. CDR3 protein: CCARDARDYSSTDTQYF. In nucleotides, the CDR3 is TGCTGTGCTAGAGATGCCAGGGATTATTCTAGCACAGATACGCAGTATTTT. This sequence joins TRBV20-1 and TRBJ2-3; a possible D gene is TRBD1 (5 bases). CDR3 size: 17 residues. The germline V gene encodes CDR1 DFQATT and CDR2 SNEGSKA (reference sequence).

This clonotype was detected many times. The V call is TRBV29-1, the J call TRBJ2-1; TRBD2 matches at 13 bases. This CDR3 has 21 residues. The germline V gene encodes CDR1 SQVTM and CDR2 ANQGSEA. V shed 0 bases, J shed 1 base, and the junction held 15 bases outside the gene matches. In DNA, the CDR3 is TGCAGCGTTGAAGATCTGGGGACTAGCGGGACAACTGTGTATTCCTACAATGAGCAGTTCTTC. It yields the protein CSVEDLGTSGTTVYSYNEQFF.

This clonotype has more than one count but fewer than ten. The chain links TRBV20-1 to TRBJ2-3; tentative D call: TRBD1 (5 bases). CDR3 length: 15 amino acids. CDR1 and CDR2 (germline): DFQATT, SNEGSKA (reference sequence). V was clipped by 3 bases and J by 4 bases, with 17 bases between them. The CDR3 here is CSASKGQGIPDTQYF. The DNA of the CDR3 is TGCAGTGCTAGTAAGGGGCAGGGAATTCCAGATACGCAGTATTTT.

The V gene is TRBV6-5, the J gene TRBJ1-1; 7 bases agree with TRBD1. This CDR3 has 12 amino acids. CDR1 is MNHEY and CDR2 is SVGAGI in the germline V gene. The junction had 3 bases not matched to a gene; V was cut back by 4 bases and J by 7 bases. The CDR3 DNA is TGTGCCAGCAGTTCTCGGACAGGTGAAGCTTTCTTT. Translation: CASSSRTGEAFF.

This clonotype was observed at least ten times. This chain uses TRBV4-3 with TRBJ2-7; perhaps D is TRBD1 or TRBD2 (6 bases each). Looked up from germline, CDR1 is LGHNA and CDR2 is YSLEER. This CDR3 has 13 amino acids. The V end lost 4 bases, the J end lost 3 bases, and 10 bases lay between the germline ends. The CDR3 sequence: CASSLEGGYEQYF. CDR3 DNA: TGCGCCAGCAGCCTCGAGGGGGGCTACGAGCAGTACTTC.

There are a few counts of this clonotype. The rearrangement joins TRBV6-1 to TRBJ2-3; D is possibly TRBD2 (6 bases). This CDR3 contains 14 residues. The ends were cut back, 7 bases at V and 4 bases at J, with 15 bases in the middle. Germline CDR1 MNHNS, CDR2 SASEGT. The chain's CDR3 is CASKPGLVADTQYF. Here the CDR3 DNA reads TGTGCCAGCAAACCGGGACTGGTGGCAGATACGCAGTATTTT.

This clonotype was seen repeatedly, ten times or more. The rearrangement joins TRBV7-2 to TRBJ1-1; D unresolved. CDR3 length: 15 amino acids. Looked up from germline, CDR1 is SGHTA and CDR2 is FQGNSA. Trimming took 5 bases from V and 0 from J, leaving 13 bases between them. For the CDR3, the DNA is TGTGCCAGCAGCCCACGGACGGATTTGAACACTGAAGCTTTCTTT. Its protein product is CASSPRTDLNTEAFF.

V gene TRBV20-1 combines with J gene TRBJ1-4; D unclear. The ends were cut back, 5 bases at V and 6 bases at J, with 16 bases in the middle. The CDR3 length is 14 residues. Germline loops: CDR1 DFQATT, CDR2 SNEGSKA (reference sequence). The CDR3 DNA reads as TGCAGTGCTCAACGGGGTTGGGTGGATGAAAAACTGTTTTTT. Translating gives CSAQRGWVDEKLFF.

The chain uses TRBV7-2 and TRBJ2-2, with D perhaps TRBD1 (6 bases). Germline values: CDR1 SGHTA, CDR2 FQGNSA. Trimming left V 3 bases short and J 1 base short, with 9 bases between. The CDR3 loop spans 15 amino acids. CDR3 sequence reads: CASSFNRENTGELFF. The CDR3 DNA follows: TGTGCCAGCAGCTTTAACAGGGAGAACACCGGGGAGCTGTTTTTT.

Many counts were recorded for this clonotype. The V call is TRBV7-2, the J call TRBJ2-3, with D perhaps TRBD2 (6 bases). This CDR3 is 17 amino acids long. Germline V gene sequence: CDR1 SGHTA, CDR2 FQGNSA. V gave up 0 bases and J gave up 2 bases, with 15 bases separating them. The CDR3 DNA sequence: TGTGCCAGCAGCTTAGCGAGGTTGGCGGGACCCACAGATACGCAGTATTTT. It specifies CASSLARLAGPTDTQYF. The variable domain in full, with the rest retrieved from reference TRBV7-2 and TRBJ2-3, is GAGVSQSPSNKVTEKGKDVELRCDPISGHTALYWYRQSLGQGLEFLIYFQGNSAPDKSGLPSDRFSAERTGGSVSTLTIQRTQQEDSAVYLCASSLARLAGPTDTQYFGPGTRLTVL.

This clonotype was detected a few times. This rearrangement joins TRBV4-3 to TRBJ2-1, with D possibly TRBD1 on 5 matching bases. The germline V gene has CDR1 LGHNA and CDR2 YSLEER. The V end lost 0 bases, the J end lost 8 bases, and 8 bases lay between the germline ends. The CDR3 length is 13 residues. The CDR3 DNA follows: TGCGCCAGCAGCCAAGAAATAGGGGATGAGCAGTTCTTC. It encodes CASSQEIGDEQFF.

V is TRBV20-1 and J is TRBJ2-5, with D perhaps assigned TRBD1 or TRBD2 (5 bases each). The germline gives CDR1 DFQATT, CDR2 SNEGSKA (reference sequence). The CDR3 runs to 15 residues. The V end lost 3 bases, the J end lost 1 base, and 15 bases lay between the germline ends. In DNA, the CDR3 is TGCAGTGCTAGTCCAGGCGCCGGGACCCAAGAGACCCAGTACTTC. It translates to CSASPGAGTQETQYF.

This clonotype came up a few times. This rearrangement joins TRBV18 to TRBJ2-7, with 9 nucleotides matching TRBD1. The CDR3 runs 15 residues. Per the germline V gene, CDR1 is KGHSH and CDR2 is LQKENI. V lost 3 bases and J lost 6; bases outside the gene matches: 9. CDR3: CASSPRTGVLGEQYF. Here the CDR3 DNA reads TGTGCCAGCTCACCTAGGACAGGGGTCCTGGGCGAGCAGTACTTC.

This clonotype has more than one count but fewer than ten. V and J are TRBV6-2 or TRBV6-3 and TRBJ2-5, with 9 positions matching TRBD1. The trim removed 4 bases at V and 5 bases at J, leaving 5 bases unmatched. This CDR3 spans 14 amino acids. Germline V lookup: CDR1 MNHEY, CDR2 SVGEGT. CDR3 DNA: TGTGCCAGCAGTTGGACAGGGGTTGTTGAGACCCAGTACTTC. Translation: CASSWTGVVETQYF.

Ten or more counts support this clonotype. This chain connects TRBV20-1 to TRBJ2-1; TRBD2 aligns across 9 bases. Germline V gene sequence: CDR1 DFQATT, CDR2 SNEGSKA (reference sequence). The CDR3 extends over 17 amino acids. The junction had 8 bases not matched to a gene; V was cut back by 1 base and J by 1 base. The CDR3 DNA reads as TGCAGTGCTAGAGTTGTATCGGGACTAGCATCCTACAATGAGCAGTTCTTC. This translates into CSARVVSGLASYNEQFF.

This clonotype was seen just once. The rearrangement joins TRBV7-8 to TRBJ2-7; no firm D call. The germline V gene has CDR1 SGHVS and CDR2 FQNEAQ. V lost 5 bases, J lost 2 bases, and 10 bases lay in between. CDR3 size: 13 residues. The CDR3 bases are TGTGCCAGCAGCACGGGTGTTCCCTACGAGCAGTACTTC. This translates into CASSTGVPYEQYF.

This clonotype came up a few times. The chain links TRBV20-1 to TRBJ1-6, with D maybe TRBD1 (5 bases). Deletions cut 7 bases from V and 9 bases from J, with 16 bases between. This CDR3 contains 13 residues. Germline CDR1 is DFQATT and CDR2 is SNEGSKA (reference sequence). CDR3 in DNA: TGCAGTGTATCGAGGGGAGTGGGTTCACCCCTCCACTTT. This sequence encodes CSVSRGVGSPLHF.

This clonotype was observed a few times. The V call is TRBV19, the J call TRBJ2-1; 11 bases are shared with TRBD1. There are 15 residues in the CDR3. Trimming removed 4 bases from V and 8 bases from J; junction bases left unmatched: 7. The germline CDR1 and CDR2 sequences are LNHDA and SQIVND (reference sequence). CDR3 protein: CASSTGTGGFYEQFF. The DNA for the CDR3 is TGTGCCAGTAGTACCGGGACAGGGGGGTTCTATGAGCAGTTCTTC.